This is a list of T cell receptor beta chains from one sample in a study of identical twins. TCRdb fed the 5' RACE reads into MiXCR, producing one record per CDR3 protein. The sample includes under 500,000 distinct CDR3 sequences, around an eighth of them seen just once. The sample was also reused in another study, on yellow fever vaccine responses in identical twins.

The sample comprised CD4+ T cells sorted from blood. These receptors came from a woman in her late teens or twenties in good health. Both conserved end residues are part of each CDR3. A D gene is named only where the DNA matches it firmly. Clone size is stated in some rows and not others, as once, few, many or a class when expanded.

d_call j_call v_call clone_size cdr3_nt cdr3_aa
- TRBJ2-3 TRBV6-1 few TGTGCCAGCAGTCCAACCTGGGGAGATACGCAGTATTTT CASSPTWGDTQYF
- TRBJ2-6 TRBV27 few TGTGCCAGCAGTCCCTTGACTTCAGGGAACTCTGGGGCCAACGTCCTGACTTTC CASSPLTSGNSGANVLTF
TRBD1 TRBJ1-5 TRBV6-1 few TGTGCCACCACGGGGGGACAGAATTCGGCTCAGCCCCAGCATTTT CATTGGQNSAQPQHF
- TRBJ2-1 TRBV7-9 once TGTGCCAGCAGCCCAGTGGACCGGGAGCGGGCCTACAATGAGCAGTTCTTC CASSPVDRERAYNEQFF
TRBD1 TRBJ1-5 TRBV6-2/TRBV6-3 few TGTGCCAGCGAGGGTGGAGGGGGCATCAATCAGCCCCAGCATTTT CASEGGGGINQPQHF
TRBD1 TRBJ2-2 TRBV18 - TGTGCCAGCTCACTACCGACAGGGTCCAAAGCCGGGGAGCTGTTTTTT CASSLPTGSKAGELFF
- TRBJ2-7 TRBV20-1 - TGCAGTGCTGGGGACACCGGAAGAAACGAGCAGTACTTC CSAGDTGRNEQYF
- TRBJ2-2 TRBV12-3/TRBV12-4 few TGTGCCAGCAGCGCCCACGGGGCCGGGGAGCTGTTTTTT CASSAHGAGELFF
- TRBJ2-3 TRBV27 many TGCGCCAGCAGCTGGGACACGGGGACAGATACGCAGTATTTT CASSWDTGTDTQYF
TRBD2 TRBJ2-3 TRBV5-1 - TGCGCCAGCAGCCCGGGACTACCCGGCCCCACAGATACGCAGTATTTT CASSPGLPGPTDTQYF
- TRBJ2-2 TRBV5-1 many TGCGCCAGCAGCCAGACAGGTCCGAACACCGGGGAGCTGTTTTTT CASSQTGPNTGELFF
- TRBJ2-7 TRBV20-1 few TGCAGAGTCGCGACCGACCTTTACGAGCAGTACTTC CRVATDLYEQYF
TRBD2 TRBJ2-1 TRBV6-1 few TGTGCCAGCACCCCCTTGGGGGGGGACTCCTACAATGAGCAGTTCTTC CASTPLGGDSYNEQFF
- TRBJ2-3 TRBV20-1 many TGCAGTGCTCATTTCACGGGTACGCAGTATTTT CSAHFTGTQYF
- TRBJ2-1 TRBV2 - TGTGCCAGCAGTGAGGGGTGGGGGTCCTACAATGAGCAGTTCTTC CASSEGWGSYNEQFF
TRBD2 TRBJ2-7 TRBV6-2/TRBV6-3 - TGTGCCAGCAGTTCTAGCGGGATCTCCTACGAGCAGTACTTC CASSSSGISYEQYF
- TRBJ2-2 TRBV3-1 - TGTGCCAGCAGCCAAACTATCCAGACTCGCCCCGGGGAGCTGTTTTTT CASSQTIQTRPGELFF
- TRBJ2-5 TRBV5-5 - TGTGCCAGCAGCTTCGATACCACGGGCCTCCAAGAGACCCAGTACTTC CASSFDTTGLQETQYF
TRBD2 TRBJ2-7 TRBV4-1 many TGCGCCAGCAGCCAAGATGTGTCCGCGGGGGCCTACGAGCAGTACTTC CASSQDVSAGAYEQYF
- TRBJ2-3 TRBV9 - TGTGCCAGCAGCGTAGGAGGGGGTGTATCCGATACGCAGTATTTT CASSVGGGVSDTQYF
TRBD2 TRBJ2-5 TRBV29-1 - TGCAGCGTTGTGGGCGGGAGCCTGAGGAAAGAGACCCAGTACTTC CSVVGGSLRKETQYF
- TRBJ2-2 TRBV12-3/TRBV12-4 few TGTGCCAGCAGTTTAAGGGCAGGGTTGAACACCGGGGAGCTGTTTTTT CASSLRAGLNTGELFF
- TRBJ2-3 TRBV20-1 - TGCTGTGCTAGAGATCGGTCTAGGAGGGCAGATACGCAGTATTTT CCARDRSRRADTQYF
- TRBJ2-5 TRBV28 few TGTGCCAGCAGTATCTCGACACAAGAGACCCAGTACTTC CASSISTQETQYF
- TRBJ2-4 TRBV7-2 few TGTGCCAGCAGCTTAGGGCTAGCCGACCGAAACATTCAGTACTTC CASSLGLADRNIQYF
- TRBJ1-5 TRBV7-6 few TGTGCCAGCAGCTTAGAAGGGGGTTTGAATCAGCCCCAGCATTTT CASSLEGGLNQPQHF
- TRBJ1-5 TRBV12-3/TRBV12-4 - TGTGCCAGCAGTTTACAGGGCAGTCAGCCCCAGCATTTT CASSLQGSQPQHF
- TRBJ1-1 TRBV10-3 - TGTGCCATCAGCGGGACCTCGAACACTGAAGCTTTCTTT CAISGTSNTEAFF
- TRBJ2-1 TRBV20-1 many TGCAGTGCACCCCTGGGGAGCTCCTACAATGAGCAGTTCTTC CSAPLGSSYNEQFF